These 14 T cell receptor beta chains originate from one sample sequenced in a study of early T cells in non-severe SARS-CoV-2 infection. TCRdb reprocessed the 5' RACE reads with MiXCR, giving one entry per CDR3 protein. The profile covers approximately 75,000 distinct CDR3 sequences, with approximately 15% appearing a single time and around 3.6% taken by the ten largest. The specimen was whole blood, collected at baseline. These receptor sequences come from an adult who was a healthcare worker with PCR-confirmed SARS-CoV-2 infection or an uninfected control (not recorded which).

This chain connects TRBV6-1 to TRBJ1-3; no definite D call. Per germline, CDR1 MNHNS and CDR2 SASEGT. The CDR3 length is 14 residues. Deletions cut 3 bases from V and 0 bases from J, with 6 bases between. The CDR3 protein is CASSERVSGNTIYF. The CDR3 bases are TGTGCCAGCAGTGAGAGGGTCTCTGGAAACACCATATATTTT.

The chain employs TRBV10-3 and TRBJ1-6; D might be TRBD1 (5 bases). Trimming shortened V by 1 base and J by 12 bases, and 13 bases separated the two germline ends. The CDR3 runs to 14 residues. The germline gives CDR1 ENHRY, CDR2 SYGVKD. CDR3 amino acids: CAISELQDIEPLHF. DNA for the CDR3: TGTGCCATCAGTGAGTTACAGGACATCGAACCCCTCCACTTT.

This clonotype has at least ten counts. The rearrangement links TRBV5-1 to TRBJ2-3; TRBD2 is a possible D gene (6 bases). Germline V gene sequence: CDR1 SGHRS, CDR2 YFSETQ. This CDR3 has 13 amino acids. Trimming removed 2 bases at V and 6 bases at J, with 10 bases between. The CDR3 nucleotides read TGCGCCAGCAGCTTAGGAGGGACGGATACGCAGTATTTT. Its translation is CASSLGGTDTQYF.

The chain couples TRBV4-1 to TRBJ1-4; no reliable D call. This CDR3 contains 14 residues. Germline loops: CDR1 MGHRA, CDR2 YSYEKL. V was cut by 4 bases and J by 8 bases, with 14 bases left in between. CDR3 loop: CASSPKVLGEKLFF. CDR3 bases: TGCGCCAGCAGCCCGAAGGTTCTGGGGGAAAAACTGTTTTTT.

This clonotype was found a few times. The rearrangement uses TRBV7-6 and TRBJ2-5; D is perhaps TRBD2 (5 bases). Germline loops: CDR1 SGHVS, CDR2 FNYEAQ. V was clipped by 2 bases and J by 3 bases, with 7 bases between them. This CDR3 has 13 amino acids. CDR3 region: CASSLPREETQYF. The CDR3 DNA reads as TGTGCCAGCAGCTTACCGAGGGAAGAGACCCAGTACTTC.

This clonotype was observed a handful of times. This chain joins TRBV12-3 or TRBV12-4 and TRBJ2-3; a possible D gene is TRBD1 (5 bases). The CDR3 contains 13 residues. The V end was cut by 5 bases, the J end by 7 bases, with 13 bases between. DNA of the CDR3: TGTGCCAGCAGTCAGGGTCCCGCTAATACGCAGTATTTT. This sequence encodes CASSQGPANTQYF.

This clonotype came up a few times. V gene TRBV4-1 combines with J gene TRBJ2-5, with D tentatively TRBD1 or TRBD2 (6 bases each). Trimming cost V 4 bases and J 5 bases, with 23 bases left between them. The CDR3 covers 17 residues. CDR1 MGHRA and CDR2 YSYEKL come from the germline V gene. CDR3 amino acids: CASSPARDNQRLETQYF. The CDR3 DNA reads TGCGCCAGCAGCCCAGCGCGGGACAACCAAAGGTTGGAGACCCAGTACTTC.

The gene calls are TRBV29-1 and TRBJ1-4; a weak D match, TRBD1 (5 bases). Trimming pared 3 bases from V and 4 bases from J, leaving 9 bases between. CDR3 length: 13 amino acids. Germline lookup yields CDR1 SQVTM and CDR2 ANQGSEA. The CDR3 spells CSVDTGLNEKLFF. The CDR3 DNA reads TGCAGCGTTGATACAGGACTTAATGAAAAACTGTTTTTT.

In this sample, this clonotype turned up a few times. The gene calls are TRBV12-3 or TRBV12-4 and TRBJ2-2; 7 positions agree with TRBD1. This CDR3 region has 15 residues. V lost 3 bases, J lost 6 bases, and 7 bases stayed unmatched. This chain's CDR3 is CASSFRTGGAGELFF. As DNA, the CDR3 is TGTGCCAGCAGTTTCCGGACAGGTGGGGCCGGGGAGCTGTTTTTT.

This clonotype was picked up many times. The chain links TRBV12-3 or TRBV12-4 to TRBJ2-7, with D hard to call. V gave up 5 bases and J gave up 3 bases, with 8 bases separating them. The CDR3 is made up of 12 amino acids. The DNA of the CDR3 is TGTGCCAGCAGTCTCATAGTCTACGAGCAGTACTTC. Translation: CASSLIVYEQYF.

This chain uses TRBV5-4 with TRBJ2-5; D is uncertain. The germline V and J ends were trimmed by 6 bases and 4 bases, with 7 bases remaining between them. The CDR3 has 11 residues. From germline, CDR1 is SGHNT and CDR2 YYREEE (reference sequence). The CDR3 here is CASTFRETQYF. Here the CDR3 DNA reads TGTGCCAGCACCTTCCGAGAGACCCAGTACTTC.

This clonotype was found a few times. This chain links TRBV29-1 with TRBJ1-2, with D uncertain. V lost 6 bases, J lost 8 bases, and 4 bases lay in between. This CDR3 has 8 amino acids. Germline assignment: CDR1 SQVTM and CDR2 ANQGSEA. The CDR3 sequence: CSVGGYTF. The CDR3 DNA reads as TGCAGCGTCGGCGGCTACACCTTC.

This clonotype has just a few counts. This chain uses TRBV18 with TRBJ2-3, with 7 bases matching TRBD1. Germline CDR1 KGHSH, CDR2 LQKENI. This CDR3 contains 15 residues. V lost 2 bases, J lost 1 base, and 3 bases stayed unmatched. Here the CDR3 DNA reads TGTGCCAGCTCACCAGGACAGGCGGGCACAGATACGCAGTATTTT. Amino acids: CASSPGQAGTDTQYF.

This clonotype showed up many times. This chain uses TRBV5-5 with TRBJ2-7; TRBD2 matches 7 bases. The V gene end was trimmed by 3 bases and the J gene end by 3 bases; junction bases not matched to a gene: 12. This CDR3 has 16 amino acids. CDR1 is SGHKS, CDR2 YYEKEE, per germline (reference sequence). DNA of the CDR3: TGTGCCAGCAGCTCCAGGCTAGCGGAGTTTTTCTACGAGCAGTACTTC. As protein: CASSSRLAEFFYEQYF.